This TCR beta chain was observed in a study of shared clonotypes between healthy human individuals (dated by TCRdb to 2019 to 2021). Some background on the complete study: The cohort included a few men and a couple of women between 18 and 49 years of age. Per donor, three plates each were used for CD4 naive and CD4 memory, two for CD8 naive, and one for CD8 memory. The study deeply sequenced blood TCR repertoires of about 5 healthy adults to estimate repertoire size and the extent of clonotype sharing between individuals. Per donor, leukapheresis produced somewhere between about 0.94 and 9 billion PBMCs. Different laboratories and diverse techniques were used to prepare libraries and sequence TCR repertoires, to increase sequencing depth and limit assay-specific biases.

TCR CDR3 regions were amplified from genomic DNA by multiplex PCR using the deep immunoSEQ assay. Extracted genomic DNA from each cell subset was distributed evenly across all wells of several immunoSEQ 96-well plates, and each plate was treated as a replicate. Each replicate PCR for sorted subsets received around 200 ng genomic DNA, equal to roughly 33,000 T cell genomes. Purified libraries were quantified with a Qubit 3.0 fluorometer, sized on a Bioanalyzer 2100, and re-quantified with the KAPA Library Quantification kit. Every immunoSEQ 96-well plate was sequenced on a separate single-read 150-cycle Illumina NextSeq 550 flow cell. Regarding the original processing steps: The immunoSEQ output contained only junctional sequences without quality scores, so filtering could not match that applied to full-length reads. Sequences were annotated with PyIR, a Python wrapper for IgBLAST v1.9, and V/J genes and CDR3 were assigned using IMGT germline references. Reads with weak V/J assignments (E-value above 1e-6), missing CDR3, stop codons, out-of-frame junctions, or ambiguous translated residues were removed. A V3J clonotype was defined by an identical inferred V gene, J gene, and CDR3 amino acid sequence. To compute the percentage overlap between repertoires, the number of shared unique clonotypes was divided by the size of the smaller repertoire. RTK rarefaction, the Chao1 estimator, and Recon v2.1 estimates of unobserved clonotypes were used to assess repertoire richness. For all TCRbeta clonotypes obtained by the gDNA method from a handful of donors, generation probabilities were computed with OLGA. Drawn from immuneACCESS, this table holds only the in-frame rearrangements with V and J called that TCRdb kept. Clones are partly lost; checked studies trace under half to an unresolved V gene and leave the rest unexplained. V and J calls and clone size are given by that table; D and trimming were obtained from the DNA. Recorded for this sample are about 2 million clones; 85% to 95% of them occurred a single time. Approximately 0.13% of the sample comes from the top ten.

The donors were healthy, HIV-negative adults with no recently reported acute infections or vaccinations. Every donor was a Caucasian adult living in Nashville, Tennessee, USA. CD4+ T cells were enriched by magnetic negative selection; naive cells were then positively selected on CD45RA, and the negative fraction formed the memory subset. After blood collection by leukapheresis, PBMCs were isolated using Ficoll-Histopaque density gradient centrifugation and then cryopreserved in the vapor phase of liquid nitrogen. Purity and quantity of every magnetically sorted T cell population were checked by analytical flow cytometry. Genomic DNA was isolated from every sorted fraction and measured by UV absorbance on a Nanodrop 2000c. Overall results and qualifications from the work: Sampling was limited to blood, and TCR repertoires in tissue likely differ from TCR repertoires in blood. Estimated clonotype richness was generally larger for naive than for memory subsets. Even with the large sequencing depth, rarefaction of the sorted-subset datasets indicated that sequencing was incomplete. When four donors were compared, the shared fraction of clonotypes was about 5% for naive CD4, 3.5% to 4% for naive CD8, roughly 2.3% for memory CD4, and 0.4% for memory CD8. Pairwise subsampling led to the expectation that sequencing depth would affect the degree of clonotype sharing among donors. Clonotypes shared by all four sorted-subset donors showed higher generation probabilities than non-shared clonotypes. Because the study included only a small number of donors, the genetic and exposure-history diversity represented was limited.

V drops 5 bases and J drops 4 bases, leaving 15 bases in between. From the cysteine through the phenylalanine, the CDR3 covers 14 amino acids. Just the 42-base CDR3 DNA is kept, in frame starting at base 1. CDR1 SGHTA and CDR2 FQGNSA are derived from the germline V gene. On this clone itself: This receptor's antigen is unknown. The input lacks base qualities; no much larger clone sits a single base away.

This sequence was found in a man aged 18 to 29 in good health. This chain is built from TRBV7-2 and TRBJ2-7; a tentative D match to TRBD2 spans 5 bases. The material sequenced was naive CD4+ T cells sorted from blood. The cell subset or site tag for this specimen amounts to: CD45RA+ positively selected. The DNA sequence reads TGTGCCAGCAGCCAAGAGGGCAGCGGTTACGAGCAGTACTTC. Its translation reads: CASSQEGSGYEQYF. Supplemented by the reference TRBV7-2 and TRBJ2-7 proteins around the CDR3, the complete variable domain is GAGVSQSPSNKVTEKGKDVELRCDPISGHTALYWYRQSLGQGLEFLIYFQGNSAPDKSGLPSDRFSAERTGGSVSTLTIQRTQQEDSAVYLCASSQEGSGYEQYFGPGTRLTVT.